This TCR beta chain stems from a study of cytomegalovirus exposure and HLA in healthy donors. Study conclusions and caveats: TCR beta V- and J-gene trimming, according to a later analysis, was linked to a missense DCLRE1C variant. The classifier reportedly diagnosed cytomegalovirus status with high specificity and sensitivity. It was reported that TCR beta sequences correctly inferred the HLA-A and HLA-B alleles for most subjects. A later look showed TCR association rates differing by HLA locus, highest for DRB1 and lowest for HLA-C.

Concerning this clone: The antigen is unknown. Other DNA sequences from this sample encode an identical CDR3 as well.

PCR involved 60 Vbeta and 13 Jbeta primers. The method was immunoSEQ multiplex PCR; TCRdb's version includes in-frame clones alone and lacks a portion of them. Of 150,000 to 200,000 clones listed, approximately 80% are singletons. The germline V gene encodes CDR1 SGHRS and CDR2 YFSETQ. The V gene lost 0 bases and the J gene lost 1 base, with 4 bases spanning the gap. The CDR3 runs to 14 residues. The sequence was obtained from a woman in her forties or fifties in good health and CMV-seronegative. Sequenced: PBMCs. This chain uses TRBV5-1 with TRBJ2-2; D is uncertain. The DNA of the CDR3 is TGCGCCAGCAGCTTGGCCGGGAACACCGGGGAGCTGTTTTTT. Protein sequence: CASSLAGNTGELFF. Full variable domain (remainder filled in from reference TRBV5-1 and TRBJ2-2): KAGVTQTPRYLIKTRGQQVTLSCSPISGHRSVSWYQQTPGQGLQFLFEYFSETQRNKGNFPGRFSGRQFSNSRSEMNVSTLELGDSALYLCASSLAGNTGELFFGEGSRLTVL.